This record concerns one TCR beta chain sequence. This specimen comes from a study of PD-L1 blockade in urothelial cancer. In the study overall: Each blood sample yielded a median of about 130,000 T cells.

Time point: pretreatment peripheral blood. Every patient provided from 1 to 8 samples, collected pretreatment and on-treatment. Generated by immunoSEQ multiplex PCR, the TCRdb table keeps only in-frame clones and is missing some. Of fewer than 60,000 clones in the sample, about 86% were seen once. Germline CDR1 and CDR2: SGHTA and FQGNSA. V gave up 2 bases and J gave up 5 bases, with 7 bases separating them. The CDR3 has 13 residues. The J gene is TRBJ1-5, the V gene TRBV7-2; D unresolved. This sequence was found in a man between 65 and 85 years old with urothelial cancer. The source was PBMCs, collected around atezolizumab (anti-PD-L1) treatment. The CDR3 coding sequence is TGTGCCAGCAGCTTACGTCCCGATCAGCCCCAGCATTTT. It yields the protein CASSLRPDQPQHF.